The rows below give T cell receptor beta chains drawn from one sample of a study of T cells in Graves' hyperthyroidism and ophthalmopathy. From the multiplex PCR reads, TCRdb called clonotypes with MiXCR, one entry per CDR3 protein. This sample has about 840,000 distinct CDR3 sequences, with roughly 37% found just once. Sequencing was carried out using blood. The receptors here all came from a man aged 18 to 30 with Graves' hyperthyroidism. Each CDR3 is given with its conserved first and last residue. Fields, in order: D gene, clone size, V gene, J gene, CDR3 protein, CDR3 DNA. A D gene is named only where the DNA matches it firmly. Clone sizes are given selectively: once, few, many, or a class where the clone is expanded.

.,many,TRBV20-1,TRBJ1-1,CSVSPHSTEAFF,TGCAGTGTTAGCCCGCATAGCACTGAAGCTTTCTTT
.,.,TRBV4-1,TRBJ1-5,CASSQVAGVRQPQHF,TGCGCCAGCAGCCAAGTAGCCGGGGTCCGTCAGCCCCAGCATTTT
.,.,TRBV9,TRBJ1-1,CASSQEWGKNTEAFF,TGTGCCAGCAGCCAAGAATGGGGCAAGAACACTGAAGCTTTCTTT
TRBD2,many,TRBV15,TRBJ2-5,CATSRDAGEGTQYF,TGTGCCACCAGCAGAGATGCGGGGGAGGGGACCCAGTACTTC
TRBD1,few,TRBV7-9,TRBJ2-5,CASSAPGQGEETQYF,TGTGCCAGCAGCGCCCCGGGACAGGGTGAAGAGACCCAGTACTTC
.,few,TRBV20-1,TRBJ1-1,CSAVTNMNTEAFF,TGCAGTGCTGTGACCAATATGAACACTGAAGCTTTCTTT
TRBD1,.,TRBV7-8,TRBJ1-1,CASSHIPGTGGYFTEAFF,TGTGCCAGCAGCCATATCCCCGGGACAGGGGGTTATTTCACTGAAGCTTTCTTT
TRBD1,.,TRBV2,TRBJ2-7,CASSTDRAGGQYF,TGTGCCAGCAGTACAGACAGGGCAGGGGGGCAGTACTTC
TRBD1,.,TRBV9,TRBJ2-5,CASSAGQGVFRETQYF,TGTGCCAGCAGCGCGGGACAGGGGGTTTTTCGAGAGACCCAGTACTTC
TRBD2,few,TRBV10-2,TRBJ2-2,CASSESEGGTGELFF,TGCGCCAGCAGTGAGTCGGAGGGAGGGACCGGGGAGCTGTTTTTT
.,many,TRBV4-2,TRBJ2-6,CASSRDQGSGANVLTF,TGTGCCAGCAGCCGGGACCAGGGCAGTGGGGCCAACGTCCTGACTTTC
.,few,TRBV29-1,TRBJ1-2,CSVWSSYYGYTF,TGCAGCGTTTGGTCAAGCTACTATGGCTACACCTTC
TRBD1,few,TRBV12-3/TRBV12-4,TRBJ1-3,CASSRQGAGNTIYF,TGTGCCAGCAGCCGACAGGGAGCTGGAAACACCATATATTTT
.,.,TRBV11-3,TRBJ2-7,CASSLDPADSYEQYF,TGTGCCAGCAGCTTAGATCCGGCAGACTCCTACGAGCAGTACTTC
.,once,TRBV10-3,TRBJ2-5,CASSPGADVQETQYF,TGTGCCAGCTCACCAGGGGCGGACGTCCAAGAGACCCAGTACTTC
TRBD1,few,TRBV25-1,TRBJ1-6,CASRGGIKSPLHF,TGTGCCAGCAGAGGGGGCATAAAGTCACCCCTCCACTTT
.,.,TRBV9,TRBJ1-2,CASSAGPAGGDGYTF,TGTGCCAGCAGCGCCGGACCCGCGGGGGGCGATGGCTACACCTTC
.,few,TRBV7-9,TRBJ2-5,CASSPREDLVTQYF,TGTGCCAGCAGCCCTAGGGAGGACCTGGTTACCCAGTACTTC
TRBD2,few,TRBV2,TRBJ2-2,CASRYGTSGRLNTGELFF,TGTGCCAGCAGATATGGGACTAGCGGACGCCTGAACACCGGGGAGCTGTTTTTT
.,.,TRBV19,TRBJ2-5,CASSSGGLGSQETQYF,TGTGCCAGTAGTTCGGGGGGCTTGGGGTCTCAAGAGACCCAGTACTTC
.,many,TRBV12-3/TRBV12-4,TRBJ2-5,CASSPAAGARETQYF,TGTGCCAGCAGTCCCGCGGCCGGGGCGAGGGAGACCCAGTACTTC
.,few,TRBV9,TRBJ2-2,CASSVGGSNTGELFF,TGTGCCAGCAGCGTAGGCGGGTCTAACACCGGGGAGCTGTTTTTT
.,.,TRBV20-1,TRBJ1-2,CSASHMEAYGYTF,TGCAGTGCTAGCCACATGGAGGCTTATGGCTACACCTTC
.,.,TRBV12-3/TRBV12-4,TRBJ1-4,CASCLFPRGEKLFF,TGTGCCAGCTGCCTTTTCCCTCGAGGTGAAAAACTGTTTTTT
.,.,TRBV30,TRBJ1-5,CAWSSQGNQPQHF,TGTGCCTGGAGTTCACAGGGCAATCAGCCCCAGCATTTT
TRBD2,.,TRBV20-1,TRBJ2-7,CSAASSAGGSAHEQYF,TGCAGTGCTGCCTCGTCAGCGGGAGGATCAGCGCACGAGCAGTACTTC
TRBD1,.,TRBV15,TRBJ1-3,CATSSSRQGGNTIYF,TGTGCCACCAGCAGTTCCCGACAGGGGGGAAACACCATATATTTT
.,many,TRBV6-5,TRBJ1-2,CASSGGGRSYGYTF,TGTGCCAGCAGTGGAGGGGGGAGATCCTATGGCTACACCTTC
.,many,TRBV19,TRBJ2-5,CASSHQGKETQYF,TGTGCCAGTAGCCATCAGGGGAAAGAGACCCAGTACTTC
TRBD1,.,TRBV29-1,TRBJ2-7,CSAFTGQGCEQYF,TGTAGCGCCTTCACGGGACAGGGCTGCGAGCAGTACTTC
.,.,TRBV9,TRBJ2-2,CASSLAVPTGELFF,TGTGCCAGCAGTTTGGCAGTCCCGACCGGGGAGCTGTTTTTT
TRBD1,.,TRBV15,TRBJ1-3,CATSGQGFGYTIYF,TGTGCCACCAGCGGACAGGGGTTTGGCTACACCATATATTTT
.,few,TRBV7-6,TRBJ2-7,CASSPDDRTLYEQYF,TGTGCCAGCAGTCCCGATGACAGGACCCTCTACGAGCAGTACTTC
TRBD2,many,TRBV7-2,TRBJ2-5,CASSRGGQQETQYF,TGTGCCAGCAGCCGGGGGGGGCAGCAAGAGACCCAGTACTTC
.,many,TRBV7-2,TRBJ2-5,CASSTGLDETQYF,TGTGCCAGCAGCACGGGACTCGACGAGACCCAGTACTTC
.,few,TRBV20-1,TRBJ1-1,CSAPPQENTEAFF,TGCAGTGCTCCCCCCCAAGAGAACACTGAAGCTTTCTTT
TRBD1,.,TRBV7-9,TRBJ2-2,CASSPPGQKGGELFF,TGTGCCAGCAGCCCACCGGGACAGAAGGGCGGGGAGCTGTTTTTT
.,.,TRBV19,TRBJ1-1,CAWHSLNTEAFF,TGTGCCTGGCACAGTCTGAACACTGAAGCTTTCTTT
.,many,TRBV2,TRBJ1-1,CASSDRKRTEAFF,TGTGCCAGCAGTGACAGGAAACGCACTGAAGCTTTCTTT
.,.,TRBV25-1,TRBJ1-2,CASSSFGENGYTF,TGTGCCAGCAGCAGCTTCGGGGAAAATGGCTACACCTTC
TRBD1,.,TRBV15,TRBJ2-7,CATSRQGDYEQYF,TGTGCCACCAGCAGACAGGGGGACTACGAGCAGTACTTC
.,.,TRBV12-3/TRBV12-4,TRBJ1-5,CASSLGASQPQHF,TGTGCCAGCAGTTTAGGGGCCAGTCAGCCCCAGCATTTT
TRBD1,many,TRBV10-3,TRBJ1-6,CAIRLTGNSPLHF,TGTGCCATCAGGCTGACAGGGAATTCACCCCTCCACTTT
.,.,TRBV10-3,TRBJ1-5,CAMAQDVGHQPQHF,TGTGCCATGGCGCAGGACGTGGGCCATCAGCCCCAGCATTTT
.,.,TRBV12-3/TRBV12-4,TRBJ1-3,CAINARANTIYF,TGTGCCATCAACGCCCGGGCAAACACCATATATTTT
TRBD1,few,TRBV5-1,TRBJ2-7,CASSGTGTGGDEQYF,TGCGCCAGCAGCGGGACCGGGACAGGGGGAGACGAGCAGTACTTC